These T cell receptor beta chains were read from a single sample in a study of type 1 regulatory T cells. From the reads, TCRdb called clonotypes with MiXCR, one entry per CDR3 protein. The sample records approximately 19,000 distinct CDR3 sequences, 10% to 13% being singletons. Sequencing was carried out using CD4+ T cells, either the whole sample or a sorted fraction (not recorded which). The receptors come from a human donor in good health. Both conserved end residues are part of each CDR3. Each record gives: V gene, J gene, clone size, D gene, CDR3 protein, CDR3 DNA. D genes are given only for firm matches. Not every row has a clone size; where given, it reads once, few, many or a size class.

TRBV20-1	TRBJ2-5	many	TRBD2	CSASVAGPSRETQYF	TGCAGTGCTAGCGTAGCGGGACCGTCCCGGGAGACCCAGTACTTC
TRBV5-1	TRBJ1-2	many	-	CASSPEHYGYTF	TGCGCCAGCAGCCCGGAACACTATGGCTACACCTTC
TRBV7-2	TRBJ2-1	many	-	CASSLVQSGPLNEQFF	TGTGCCAGCAGCTTAGTACAGAGCGGGCCACTGAATGAGCAGTTCTTC
TRBV19	TRBJ2-7	-	-	CASSIWTPAREQYF	TGTGCCAGTAGTATTTGGACGCCAGCTCGGGAGCAGTACTTC
TRBV12-3/TRBV12-4	TRBJ2-1	medium-sized	-	CASSRRGELAYNEQFF	TGTGCCAGCAGTCGTCGGGGAGAGTTGGCGTACAATGAGCAGTTCTTC
TRBV7-2	TRBJ2-1	few	-	CASSSYLEDEQFF	TGTGCCAGCAGCTCCTACCTAGAGGATGAGCAGTTCTTC
TRBV7-9	TRBJ1-1	medium-sized	-	CASSRESTEAFF	TGTGCCAGCAGCCGAGAGAGCACTGAAGCTTTCTTT
TRBV20-1	TRBJ2-3	many	-	CSASLLEKSADTQYF	TGCAGTGCTAGTCTTTTAGAGAAGTCTGCAGATACGCAGTATTTT
TRBV12-3/TRBV12-4	TRBJ2-5	few	-	CASKRRGAEETQYF	TGTGCCAGCAAAAGACGGGGGGCAGAAGAGACCCAGTACTTC
TRBV12-3/TRBV12-4	TRBJ2-5	many	-	CASSFSGRLQETQYF	TGTGCCAGCAGTTTCTCGGGACGGCTCCAAGAGACCCAGTACTTC